The clone carrying this T cell receptor beta chain was detected only once. Profiled with immunoSEQ multiplex PCR; TCRdb holds only in-frame clones, not every one. The data hold about 210,000 clones, with around 90% observed a single time. This specimen belongs to a study of blood T cell repertoires in COVID-19. The CDR3 spans 16 residues. Germline lookup yields CDR1 SGHTA and CDR2 FQGNSA. J was trimmed by 4 bases and V by 1 base; bases with no gene match: 4. This receptor was taken from a man between 65 and 85 years old with acute or convalescent COVID-19. Sequencing was done on a sample of peripheral blood. The V and J genes are TRBV7-2 and TRBJ1-3, with 10 nucleotides matching TRBD1. The CDR3 bases are TGTGCCAGCAGCTTAGGACAGGGGGCAGCAGGAAACACCATATATTTT. Its translation: CASSLGQGAAGNTIYF.